The 17 T cell receptor beta chains listed next were all sequenced from one sample in a study of control samples from healthy donors and cancer patients. Data came from immunoSEQ multiplex PCR; TCRdb stores just in-frame clones and leaves some out. The data contain about 250,000 clones, around 79% of them seen just once; the ten biggest clones take up 10% to 15%. What was sequenced was PBMCs. The source is a woman aged 55-70 years with lung cancer.

The rearrangement joins TRBV7-9 to TRBJ2-7; no clear D. Germline loops: CDR1 SEHNR, CDR2 FQNEAQ (reference sequence). This CDR3 has 11 residues. The V gene lost 1 base and the J gene lost 5 bases, with 3 bases spanning the gap. The DNA for the CDR3 is TGTGCCAGCAGCTTAGTCAACGAGCAGTACTTC. This encodes CASSLVNEQYF.

The J gene is TRBJ2-7, the V gene TRBV3-1 (or the pseudogene TRBV3-2), with D perhaps matching TRBD1 (5 bases). The V gene's germline CDR1 is LGHDT and CDR2 YNNKEL (reference sequence). Trimming shortened V by 1 base and J by 0 bases, and 16 bases separated the two germline ends. The CDR3 has 17 amino acids. CDR3 sequence (DNA): TGTGCCAGCAGCCAAGTTGGGCTAGGGGTGAGCTCCTACGAGCAGTACTTC. This gives the protein CASSQVGLGVSSYEQYF.

This clone came up a few times. The V and J genes are TRBV18 and TRBJ2-1; the match to TRBD1 covers 9 bases. The germline V gene encodes CDR1 KGHSH and CDR2 LQKENI. The CDR3 is 15 amino acids. J gave up 7 bases and V 3 bases, and 7 bases lay outside the gene matches. CDR3 sequence: CASSPGTGMRNEQFF. In nucleotides, the CDR3 is TGTGCCAGCTCACCCGGGACAGGGATGAGGAATGAGCAGTTCTTC.

This clone was counted a single time. V gene TRBV6-5 combines with J gene TRBJ1-4; 7 bases fit TRBD1. CDR3 size: 12 residues. The germline gives CDR1 MNHEY, CDR2 SVGAGI. The ends lost 6 bases at V and 7 bases at J; junction bases unmatched: 2. The CDR3 nucleotides are TGTGCCAGCAGGGGGGACAGTGAAAAACTGTTTTTT. Residues: CASRGDSEKLFF.

The genes are TRBV6-7 and TRBJ1-3; 9 nucleotides agree with TRBD1. TRBV6-7 is given ORF status, its function remaining uncertain. The CDR3 is 19 residues long. J gave up 0 bases and V 2 bases, and 11 bases lay outside the gene matches. CDR3 bases: TGTGCCAGCAGTTACCGGCAGTTTCGGGACAGGGTCTCTGGAAACACCATATATTTT. It codes for CASSYRQFRDRVSGNTIYF.

There are many counts of this clone. The chain combines TRBV18 with TRBJ1-2; perhaps TRBD1 as D (5 bases). CDR3 length: 13 residues. V lost 1 base and J 8 bases, leaving 11 bases between the germline ends. Germline V gene sequence: CDR1 KGHSH, CDR2 LQKENI. CDR3 nucleotide sequence: TGTGCCAGCTCACCACGCAGGGAAGAAGGCTACACCTTC. Protein product: CASSPRREEGYTF.

The chain is built from TRBV5-1 and TRBJ1-2; 9 bases line up with TRBD1. CDR3 length: 13 residues. Germline CDR1 and CDR2: SGHRS and YFSETQ. J was trimmed by 10 bases and V by 3 bases; bases with no gene match: 7. The CDR3, as DNA: TGCGCCAGCAGCTCCGGGACAGGGAGAGACTACACCTTC. The encoded protein is CASSSGTGRDYTF. The full variable domain, with the rest looked up from reference TRBV5-1 and TRBJ1-2, is KAGVTQTPRYLIKTRGQQVTLSCSPISGHRSVSWYQQTPGQGLQFLFEYFSETQRNKGNFPGRFSGRQFSNSRSEMNVSTLELGDSALYLCASSSGTGRDYTFGSGTRLTVV.

The J gene is TRBJ2-7, the V gene TRBV27, with TRBD2 matching over 9 bases. Germline V gene lookup returns CDR1 MNHEY and CDR2 SMNVEV (reference sequence). The CDR3 contains 15 residues. Germline trimming cut 1 base from V and 2 bases from J; bases unmatched to any gene: 3. Written as DNA, the CDR3 is TGTGCCAGCAGTTTATACCTAGCGGGGCCCTACGAGCAGTACTTC. It is translated as CASSLYLAGPYEQYF.

This chain links TRBV7-6 with TRBJ1-1, with 9 bases fitting TRBD1. The V gene end was trimmed by 5 bases and the J gene end by 5 bases; junction bases not matched to a gene: 9. The CDR3 loop spans 15 amino acids. Germline lookup yields CDR1 SGHVS and CDR2 FNYEAQ. This CDR3 is CASSAGTGSRTEAFF. In nucleotides, the CDR3 is TGTGCCAGCAGCGCCGGGACAGGGAGTAGGACTGAAGCTTTCTTT.

On this clone itself: The sample holds other DNA sequences that translate to the same CDR3. This rearrangement joins TRBV7-3 to TRBJ2-1, with D unresolved. This CDR3 comprises 13 residues. Germline values: CDR1 SGHTA, CDR2 FQGTGA. The V end lost 3 bases, the J end lost 4 bases, and 7 bases lay between the germline ends. CDR3 loop: CASSLGEYNEQFF. DNA for the CDR3: TGTGCCAGCAGCTTGGGCGAATACAATGAGCAGTTCTTC.

This chain's CDR3 is CASGLGRNWNTEAFF. The CDR3 coding sequence is TGTGCCTCAGGGTTGGGTCGTAATTGGAACACTGAAGCTTTCTTT. The chain is built from TRBV19 and TRBJ1-1, with D possibly matching TRBD1 (5 bases). The germline gives CDR1 LNHDA, CDR2 SQIVND (reference sequence). The CDR3 is 15 amino acids. Trimming took off 11 bases at V and 1 base at J, with 20 bases between the two ends.

This clone occurred a few times. The chain carries TRBV7-8 and TRBJ1-1; the D gene is possibly TRBD1 (5 bases). V lost 3 bases and J 3 bases, leaving 8 bases between the germline ends. Germline V gene data show CDR1 as SGHVS and CDR2 as FQNEAQ. CDR3 length equals 13 residues. CDR3 nucleotides: TGTGCCAGCAGCTTGATAGGGGACACTGAAGCTTTCTTT. It is translated as CASSLIGDTEAFF.

This clone was observed a single time. V is TRBV18 and J is TRBJ1-4; TRBD1 is a possible D gene (5 bases). The V end lost 5 bases, the J end lost 4 bases, and 20 bases lay between the germline ends. This CDR3 region has 17 residues. CDR1 is KGHSH, CDR2 LQKENI, per germline. The CDR3 region is CASSTQAPRALNEKLFF. CDR3 DNA: TGTGCCAGCTCAACTCAAGCTCCCAGGGCCCTTAATGAAAAACTGTTTTTT.

The chain recombines TRBV4-2 with TRBJ1-5, with D possibly matching TRBD1 (5 bases). Trimming shortened V by 0 bases and J by 0 bases, and 9 bases separated the two germline ends. The CDR3 has 16 amino acids. Germline V CDR1 and CDR2: LGHNA, YNFKEQ. The CDR3 bases are TGTGCCAGCAGCCAAGAAGGGGATTATAGCAATCAGCCCCAGCATTTT. This encodes CASSQEGDYSNQPQHF.

This chain joins TRBV5-4 and TRBJ1-4; a weak D match, TRBD1 (5 bases). The CDR3 contains 15 residues. V was cut by 3 bases and J by 3 bases, with 12 bases left in between. Germline-derived CDR1 and CDR2 are SGHNT and YYREEE (reference sequence). The CDR3 DNA reads as TGTGCCAGCAGCTGGGGCGGGTCCTCTAATGAAAAACTGTTTTTT. The encoded protein is CASSWGGSSNEKLFF.

The V call is TRBV18, the J call TRBJ2-2; 9 bases map to TRBD1. The CDR3 extends over 16 amino acids. The V gene end was trimmed by 1 base and the J gene end by 3 bases; junction bases not matched to a gene: 3. Germline loops: CDR1 KGHSH, CDR2 LQKENI. CDR3 sequence reads: CASSPRTGVDTGELFF. The DNA of the CDR3 is TGTGCCAGCTCACCACGGACAGGGGTGGACACCGGGGAGCTGTTTTTT.

This chain links TRBV2 with TRBJ2-6, with D possibly being TRBD2 (6 bases). The V end was cut by 4 bases, the J end by 0 bases, with 13 bases between. Germline-derived CDR1 and CDR2 are SNHLY and FYNNEI. CDR3 length: 17 amino acids. The DNA of the CDR3 is TGTGCCAGCAGTGGGCGGGGTTTCTCCTCTGGGGCCAACGTCCTGACTTTC. Protein product: CASSGRGFSSGANVLTF. Full variable domain (rest looked up from reference TRBV2 and TRBJ2-6): EPEVTQTPSHQVTQMGQEVILRCVPISNHLYFYWYRQILGQKVEFLVSFYNNEISEKSEIFDDQFSVERPDGSNFTLKIRSTKLEDSAMYFCASSGRGFSSGANVLTFGAGSRLTVL.